This T cell receptor beta chain was recorded in a study of identical twins. This CDR3 has 13 residues. CDR1 is MNHNS, CDR2 SASEGT, per germline. V lost 6 bases to trimming and J lost 8 bases; unmatched junction nucleotides: 9. This clonotype came up a few times. A single record per CDR3 protein comes from TCRdb applying MiXCR to the 5' RACE reads. This sample carries 300,000 to 350,000 distinct CDR3 sequences, around 12% of them seen once, and the ten largest clones take roughly 7.8%. This sample also appeared in a second study, on yellow fever vaccine responses in identical twins.

The sample comprised CD8+ T cells sorted from blood. The chain combines TRBV6-1 with TRBJ1-2, with TRBD1 matching over 7 bases. This receptor was obtained from a young woman in good health. The CDR3: CASSQQGLDGYTF. The CDR3 DNA reads as TGTGCCAGCAGCCAACAGGGGTTAGACGGCTACACCTTC.